Below are 5 T cell receptor beta chains sequenced from a single sample in a study of T cell repertoires in cytomegalovirus infection. TCRdb called the reads again in MiXCR, with one record for every CDR3 protein. The sample shows more than 400,000 distinct CDR3 sequences, 26% of them seen only once. The sequencing input was PBMCs. These receptors originate from a human donor in good health (CMV status not recorded). Some clones in this sample may be carry-over from other donors' samples.

The table lists this clonotype with a few counts. This sequence joins TRBV12-3 or TRBV12-4 and TRBJ2-7; D ambiguous. This CDR3 has 13 amino acids. Trimming took 3 bases from V and 6 from J, leaving 12 bases between them. Written as DNA, the CDR3 is TGTGCCAGCAGTTTTAGGGAAAAGCTCGAGCAGTACTTC. Protein product: CASSFREKLEQYF.

This sequence joins TRBV6-2 or TRBV6-3 and TRBJ2-2, with 13 positions matching TRBD2. From germline, CDR1 is MNHEY and CDR2 SVGEGT. CDR3 length equals 17 residues. V lost 2 bases to trimming and J lost 4 bases; unmatched junction nucleotides: 4. Here the CDR3 DNA reads TGTGCCAGCAGTTACAGGACTAGCGGGAGAGGCACCGGGGAGCTGTTTTTT. It translates to CASSYRTSGRGTGELFF.

In its sample, this clonotype was seen a few times. The J gene is TRBJ2-7, the V gene TRBV20-1; 11 bases are shared with TRBD2. Germline-derived CDR1 and CDR2 are DFQATT and SNEGSKA (reference sequence). The ends lost 5 bases at V and 7 bases at J; junction bases unmatched: 10. This CDR3 contains 14 residues. The CDR3 here is CSAPISGGDWEQYF. DNA of the CDR3: TGCAGTGCTCCCATTAGCGGGGGGGACTGGGAGCAGTACTTC.

This clonotype was seen more than once but under ten times. The chain couples TRBV10-3 to TRBJ2-7; TRBD1 might be the D (6 bases). V was clipped by 3 bases and J by 2 bases, with 17 bases between them. This CDR3 is built from 16 residues. Germline V gene sequence: CDR1 ENHRY, CDR2 SYGVKD. The CDR3 region is CAISDLTGQNPYEQYF. As DNA, the CDR3 is TGTGCCATCAGTGACCTCACGGGACAAAATCCCTACGAGCAGTACTTC.

There are a few counts of this clonotype. The chain has TRBV28 and TRBJ2-7; D remains ambiguous. The ends were cut back, 6 bases at V and 7 bases at J, with 19 bases in the middle. The V gene's germline CDR1 is MDHEN and CDR2 SYDVKM. The CDR3 sequence is 14 residues long. CDR3 amino acids: CASSTGPRTREQYF. The CDR3, as DNA: TGTGCCAGCAGCACCGGCCCACGCACGAGGGAGCAGTACTTC.